The following is a T cell receptor beta chain sequence with its context. The entry originates in a study of T cell changes during pregnancy in multiple sclerosis. TCRdb's copy holds only in-frame clones and misses some; the assay was immunoSEQ multiplex PCR. The table shows around 75,000 clones, with 75% to 95% occurring only once. This sample comprised CD4+ T cells from peripheral blood mononuclear cells, obtained in the third trimester of pregnancy. This clonotype originated in a female donor in good health, enrolled as a control in a pregnancy study.

CDR3 loop: CSAKGYTEAFF. Written as DNA, the CDR3 is TGCAGTGCTAAGGGGTACACTGAAGCTTTCTTT. The V and J genes are TRBV20-1 and TRBJ1-1; the D gene is possibly TRBD1 (5 bases). V lost 4 bases to trimming and J lost 3 bases, with 6 bases between them. Germline lookup yields CDR1 DFQATT and CDR2 SNEGSKA (reference sequence). CDR3 length: 11 amino acids.